This TCR beta chain is drawn from a study of shared clonotypes between healthy human individuals. The V gene lost 1 base and the J gene lost 3 bases, with 9 bases spanning the gap. The CDR3 is made up of 14 amino acids. Germline assignment: CDR1 SGHTA and CDR2 FQGNSA. Measured with immunoSEQ multiplex PCR; TCRdb has only the in-frame clones, and not every one. The sample yields roughly 500,000 clones, 70% to 80% seen once. The rearrangement links TRBV7-2 to TRBJ1-1, with a weak D call TRBD1 (6 bases). This TCR was sampled from a woman aged 40 to 50 in good health. Some clones in this sample may be carry-over from other donors' samples. Specimen: PBMCs. The CDR3 DNA reads as TGTGCCAGCAGCTTAGTCGGGGGCGACACTGAAGCTTTCTTT. It codes for CASSLVGGDTEAFF.